The clone carrying this T cell receptor beta chain was seen only a few times. The antigen is not known. Exclusion of patients followed from uncontrolled infection, other autoimmune disease, pregnancy or lactation. The source of the PBMCs was 10 ml of fresh peripheral blood. The sample is drawn from a study of T cells in Graves' hyperthyroidism and ophthalmopathy. Study observations and caveats: Within blood appeared most thyroid clonotypes that had expanded above 0.001. The model made its ophthalmopathy prediction, and onset followed a median about 6 months later.

Germline assignment: CDR1 SGHTA and CDR2 FQGNSA. With 2 bases removed from V and 2 bases from J, the gap between germline ends came to 5 bases. The CDR3 is 13 amino acids. The source material, RNA transcripts, was used to amplify TCR beta CDR3 regions. HTBI primers were used for first-round RT-PCR of the TCR CDR3. From the multiplex PCR reads, TCRdb called clonotypes with MiXCR, one entry per CDR3 protein. The sample yields approximately 530,000 distinct CDR3 sequences, 15% to 20% seen once. This TCR derives from a man aged 35-49 years with Graves' ophthalmopathy. Material: blood. The chain employs TRBV7-2 and TRBJ2-3; D is undetermined. The CDR3 sequence: CASSLRNTDTQYF. CDR3 DNA: TGTGCCAGCAGCTTAAGGAACACAGATACGCAGTATTTT.